These T cell receptor beta chains were read from a single sample in a study of regulatory T cells in long-lasting Graves disease. TCRdb passed the multiplex PCR reads through MiXCR, listing each CDR3 protein once. The sample contains some 490,000 distinct CDR3 sequences, more than 10% of which appear only once. The data were also submitted as part of a second study, on T cells in Graves' hyperthyroidism and ophthalmopathy.

The source material was peripheral blood mononuclear cells (PBMCs), sampled at new diagnosis, from a patient treated with antithyroid drugs. The receptors were sampled from a woman aged 25-40 years with Graves disease. Each CDR3 is given with its conserved first and last residue. The order of the fields is J gene, V gene, D gene, clone size, CDR3 DNA, CDR3 protein. The D gene is left open where the match is weak. Size values are once, few and many counts, or a class for expanded clones, and some rows have none.

TRBJ2-5 TRBV18 . many TGTGCCAGCTCACCGGTTCCGGTGCGGCAAGAGACCCAGTACTTC CASSPVPVRQETQYF
TRBJ1-1 TRBV19 . . TGTGCCAGTAGTATAAGGGAGGGGGCTGAAGCTTTCTTT CASSIREGAEAFF
TRBJ1-5 TRBV28 . many TGTGCCAGCAGTTCTAGGGGGTACGGACAGCCCCAGCATTTT CASSSRGYGQPQHF
TRBJ2-1 TRBV4-2 TRBD1 once TGTGCCAGCAGACAAGGGACAGGGGGTCACAATGAGCAGTTCTTC CASRQGTGGHNEQFF
TRBJ1-2 TRBV7-2 TRBD1 many TGTGCCAGCAGTACACAGGGGATGCATGGCTACACCTTC CASSTQGMHGYTF
TRBJ1-6 TRBV19 . . TGTGCCAGTAGATATCCGGGGCCGGATAATTCACCCCTCCACTTT CASRYPGPDNSPLHF
TRBJ1-2 TRBV6-1 . many TGTGCCAGCAGTGAAGCACTAGGACCTTCGGGCTATGGCTACACCTTC CASSEALGPSGYGYTF
TRBJ1-6 TRBV6-1 . . TGTGCCAGCACCGGACAGTTTAATTCACCCCTCCACTTT CASTGQFNSPLHF
TRBJ2-7 TRBV5-1 . few TGCGCCAGCAGCTTGGGGCTGTCTGACGAGCAGTACTTC CASSLGLSDEQYF
TRBJ1-1 TRBV10-2 . . TGCGCCAGCAGTGAGTCTTGGGGGCGAGAGTTCACTGAAGCTTTCTTT CASSESWGREFTEAFF
TRBJ1-5 TRBV12-3/TRBV12-4 TRBD1 many TGTGCCAGCAGTCTGACAGGGGATCTCAATCAGCCCCAGCATTTT CASSLTGDLNQPQHF
TRBJ2-1 TRBV11-2 . . TGCGCCAGCAGCCAATTTAAGACGCCCTCCTACAGTGAGCAGTTCTTC CASSQFKTPSYSEQFF
TRBJ1-2 TRBV3-1 . . TGTGCCAGCAGGCCGTCCCTGAGAGGAGGCTACACCTTC CASRPSLRGGYTF
TRBJ2-7 TRBV3-1 TRBD1 . TGTGCCAGCAGCATCCAAATCGGGACAGTCTCATACGAGCAGTACTTC CASSIQIGTVSYEQYF
TRBJ2-2 TRBV20-1 . many TGCGGGACGGGTCAGGGGTGGGACACCGGGGAGCTGTTTTTT CGTGQGWDTGELFF
TRBJ2-7 TRBV7-2 TRBD2 . TGTGCCAGCAGCAGACGGACTAGCGACCCCTACGAGCAGTACTTC CASSRRTSDPYEQYF
TRBJ2-2 TRBV6-1 TRBD2 many TGTGCCAGCAGTGAAGCGCAACTAGCGGGAAGGATCAACGGGGAGCTGTTTTTT CASSEAQLAGRINGELFF
TRBJ2-3 TRBV11-2 TRBD1 few TGTGCCAGCAGCCTAAGGGACAGGCTGGATTTGGATACGCAGTATTTT CASSLRDRLDLDTQYF
TRBJ2-5 TRBV10-3 TRBD2 many TGTGCCATCAGTGAGTCTGAAGCGGGAGGGGACGAGACCCAGTACTTC CAISESEAGGDETQYF
TRBJ1-1 TRBV6-2/TRBV6-3 . many TGTGCCAGCAGTTACCGGGGGGCGCACACTGAAGCTTTCTTT CASSYRGAHTEAFF